The T cell receptor beta chain under discussion was sequenced for a study of T cell changes during pregnancy in multiple sclerosis. This table comes from immunoSEQ multiplex PCR, and its TCRdb copy is limited to in-frame clones, with some not included. This sample has approximately 62,000 clones; 85% to 95% occur once, and the top ten carry around 4%. V lost 6 bases, J lost 4 bases, and 14 bases stayed unmatched. This CDR3 spans 17 amino acids. Per germline, CDR1 MNHEY and CDR2 SMNVEV (reference sequence). The source was CD8+ T cells from peripheral blood mononuclear cells, collected in the second trimester of pregnancy. The chain joins TRBV27 to TRBJ2-3; TRBD2 matches at 9 bases. This TCR was recovered from a female donor with multiple sclerosis, enrolled in a pregnancy study. The CDR3 spells CASSLIPGLAVSDTQYF. The DNA of the CDR3 is TGTGCCAGCAGCCTCATTCCGGGACTAGCTGTATCAGATACGCAGTATTTT.